The present TCR beta chain was sequenced within a study of T cell responses to AZD1222 COVID-19 vaccine. The data were produced by immunoSEQ multiplex PCR, yet TCRdb's version contains in-frame clones alone and is incomplete. The sample lists about 130,000 clones; over 75% were seen once. Trimming removed 1 base from V and 0 bases from J, with 10 bases in between. CDR3 length equals 16 residues. Germline V gives CDR1 SGHTA, CDR2 FQGNSA. The clonotype comes from an adult who received the AZD1222 COVID-19 vaccine. This rearrangement joins TRBV7-2 to TRBJ1-5; D not certain. Sequenced material: peripheral blood, taken 28 days after the second AZD1222 dose. This chain's CDR3 is CASSLGQTHSNQPQHF. The CDR3 bases are TGTGCCAGCAGCTTAGGTCAGACCCATAGCAATCAGCCCCAGCATTTT. The full variable domain, its missing parts supplied by reference TRBV7-2 and TRBJ1-5, is GAGVSQSPSNKVTEKGKDVELRCDPISGHTALYWYRQSLGQGLEFLIYFQGNSAPDKSGLPSDRFSAERTGGSVSTLTIQRTQQEDSAVYLCASSLGQTHSNQPQHFGDGTRLSIL.